A selection of T cell receptor beta chains follows, all from one sample in a study of spatial heterogeneity in lung cancer. TCRdb reprocessed the 5' RACE reads with MiXCR, giving one entry per CDR3 protein. The data show roughly 28,000 distinct CDR3 sequences, 8.4% seen once. The input for sequencing was PBMCs, taken at surgery. All receptors derive from a female donor with early-stage non-small cell lung cancer. Both conserved end residues are part of each CDR3. Fields, in order: J gene, clone size, D gene, V gene, CDR3 protein, CDR3 DNA. A D gene is named only where the DNA matches it firmly. Clone size is shown for a subset of rows, as once, few, many or a class of expanded clone.

TRBJ1-3 many - TRBV7-2 CASSLTLNAVSGDTIYF TGTGCCAGCAGCTTAACTTTGAACGCGGTATCAGGGGACACCATATATTTT
TRBJ2-3 many TRBD2 TRBV19 CASSILAGGADTQYF TGTGCCAGTAGTATACTAGCGGGAGGCGCAGATACGCAGTATTTT
TRBJ2-3 many - TRBV11-2 CASSPRLDGTDTQYF TGTGCCAGCAGCCCCCGACTAGATGGCACAGATACGCAGTATTTT
TRBJ2-4 many TRBD1 TRBV11-2 CASSLVFPGTGQDIQYF TGTGCCAGCAGCTTAGTGTTTCCGGGGACAGGGCAGGACATTCAGTACTTC
TRBJ2-2 - - TRBV5-4 CASSPGEGAFGELFF TGTGCCAGCAGCCCCGGGGAGGGGGCATTCGGGGAGCTGTTTTTT
TRBJ1-1 many TRBD1 TRBV4-1 CASSPGQSENTEAFF TGCGCCAGCAGTCCGGGACAGAGTGAGAACACTGAAGCTTTCTTT
TRBJ2-7 many - TRBV10-3 CAISEWSGQSSYEQYF TGTGCCATCAGTGAGTGGAGCGGGCAAAGCTCCTACGAGCAGTACTTC
TRBJ2-2 - - TRBV24-1 CATSDLPWRQRGTGELFF TGTGCCACCAGTGACCTCCCCTGGCGGCAGAGAGGCACCGGGGAGCTGTTTTTT
TRBJ1-1 - TRBD1 TRBV18 CASSGQGAFTEAFF TGTGCCAGCTCGGGACAGGGGGCCTTCACTGAAGCTTTCTTT
TRBJ2-1 - - TRBV6-2/TRBV6-3 CASKGYDEQFF TGTGCCAGCAAAGGGTACGATGAGCAGTTCTTC
TRBJ2-4 many TRBD2 TRBV19 CASSTHLIAGGPGTKNIQYF TGTGCCAGTAGTACCCACCTCATAGCGGGAGGGCCGGGAACCAAAAACATTCAGTACTTC
TRBJ2-3 many TRBD2 TRBV30 CAWSGSSGSTDTQYF TGTGCCTGGAGTGGATCTAGCGGGAGCACAGATACGCAGTATTTT
TRBJ2-1 few TRBD2 TRBV12-3/TRBV12-4 CASSSQPSGSGDEQFF TGTGCCAGCAGTTCGCAGCCTAGCGGGAGTGGTGATGAGCAGTTCTTC
TRBJ2-5 many - TRBV7-3 CASSLRGPTYQETQYF TGTGCCAGCAGCTTAAGGGGACCAACATACCAAGAGACCCAGTACTTC
TRBJ1-2 few - TRBV7-9 CASSATTPTNYGYTF TGTGCCAGCAGCGCAACGACACCTACTAACTATGGCTACACCTTC
TRBJ2-2 - TRBD1 TRBV6-5 CASRNRDRGITGELFF TGTGCCAGCAGGAACCGGGACAGGGGTATCACTGGGGAGCTGTTTTTT
TRBJ1-4 many - TRBV3-1 CASSQDYGTSEKLFF TGTGCCAGCAGCCAAGATTACGGCACATCTGAAAAACTGTTTTTT
TRBJ2-7 - - TRBV28 CASRLGGGRAYEQYF TGTGCCAGCCGTTTAGGGGGAGGACGCGCCTACGAGCAGTACTTC
TRBJ1-5 many - TRBV18 CASSSSQGHGQPQHF TGTGCCAGCTCGTCAAGCCAGGGGCATGGTCAGCCCCAGCATTTT
TRBJ2-2 many TRBD1 TRBV5-1 CASRKQGFGHTGELFF TGCGCCAGCAGGAAACAGGGGTTCGGTCACACCGGGGAGCTGTTTTTT
TRBJ1-6 many - TRBV29-1 CSVGEGIGSPLHF TGCAGCGTTGGAGAGGGCATTGGTTCACCCCTCCACTTT
TRBJ1-5 - - TRBV2 CASKLDGNNQPQHF TGTGCCAGCAAACTGGACGGTAACAATCAGCCCCAGCATTTT
TRBJ2-2 many TRBD1 TRBV14 CASSQGTGYTGELFF TGTGCCAGCAGCCAGGGGACAGGGTACACCGGGGAGCTGTTTTTT
TRBJ2-1 many - TRBV9 CASSALGLRDNEQFF TGTGCCAGCAGCGCATTAGGGCTCCGTGACAATGAGCAGTTCTTC
TRBJ1-1 - - TRBV7-2 CASSLTGGLNTEAFF TGTGCCAGCAGCTTAACGGGAGGGCTGAACACTGAAGCTTTCTTT
TRBJ2-2 many - TRBV12-3/TRBV12-4 CASSYGMGTGELFF TGTGCCAGCAGTTACGGGATGGGCACCGGGGAGCTGTTTTTT
TRBJ2-2 many - TRBV20-1 CSARDASGARGPNTGELFF TGCAGTGCTAGAGACGCAAGCGGTGCTAGAGGCCCGAACACCGGGGAGCTGTTTTTT
TRBJ1-1 many - TRBV20-1 CSATRWTANTEAFF TGCAGTGCCACCAGGTGGACAGCGAACACTGAAGCTTTCTTT
TRBJ2-4 many - TRBV12-3/TRBV12-4 CASSSDRGKNIQYF TGTGCCAGCAGTTCGGACAGAGGCAAAAACATTCAGTACTTC
TRBJ2-1 few TRBD2 TRBV7-2 CASSGEGLATNEQFF TGTGCCAGCAGCGGCGAGGGACTAGCCACCAATGAGCAGTTCTTC
TRBJ1-5 many TRBD1 TRBV2 CASTRTGNRPQHF TGTGCCAGCACCAGGACAGGGAATCGGCCCCAGCATTTT
TRBJ2-1 many - TRBV20-1 CSARWWRKYNEQFF TGCAGTGCTAGATGGTGGAGAAAATACAATGAGCAGTTCTTC
TRBJ2-3 - TRBD2 TRBV7-6 CASSSAPGGSADTQYF TGTGCCAGCAGCTCCGCGCCCGGCGGGAGTGCAGATACGCAGTATTTT
TRBJ2-1 many - TRBV30 CAWRPRRQYNEQFF TGTGCCTGGAGGCCCCGACGACAGTACAATGAGCAGTTCTTC
TRBJ2-1 many TRBD2 TRBV28 CASIGTSANNEQFF TGTGCCAGCATCGGAACTAGCGCGAACAATGAGCAGTTCTTC
TRBJ2-5 many TRBD1 TRBV5-1 CASGAGTGIGETQYF TGCGCCAGCGGCGCCGGGACAGGGATAGGAGAGACCCAGTACTTC
TRBJ1-4 many TRBD1 TRBV5-4 CASSTAGTANEKLFF TGTGCCAGCAGCACGGCAGGGACAGCTAATGAAAAACTGTTTTTT